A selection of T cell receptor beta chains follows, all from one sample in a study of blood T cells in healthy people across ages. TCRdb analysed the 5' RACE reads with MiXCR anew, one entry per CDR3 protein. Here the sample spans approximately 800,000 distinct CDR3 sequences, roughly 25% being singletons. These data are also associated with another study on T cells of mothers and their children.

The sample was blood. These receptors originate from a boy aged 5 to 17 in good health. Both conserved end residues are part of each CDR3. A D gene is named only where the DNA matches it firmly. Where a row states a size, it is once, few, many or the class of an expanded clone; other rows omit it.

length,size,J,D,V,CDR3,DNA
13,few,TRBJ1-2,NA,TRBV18,CASSDRAGLGYTF,TGTGCCAGCTCGGACCGCGCGGGGCTAGGCTACACCTTC
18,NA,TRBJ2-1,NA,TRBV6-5,CASTSLGGGQGSYNEQFF,TGTGCCAGCACTTCCTTGGGGGGCGGCCAGGGGTCCTACAATGAGCAGTTCTTC
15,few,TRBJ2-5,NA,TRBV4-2,CASSQEWLDQETQYF,TGTGCCAGCAGCCAAGAGTGGCTGGATCAAGAGACCCAGTACTTC
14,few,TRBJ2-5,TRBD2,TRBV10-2,CASSANGGAETQYF,TGCGCCAGCAGTGCGAACGGGGGGGCAGAGACCCAGTACTTC
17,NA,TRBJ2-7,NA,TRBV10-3,CAISAPGEGVYRDEQYF,TGTGCCATCAGTGCCCCTGGGGAAGGAGTTTACCGTGACGAGCAGTACTTC
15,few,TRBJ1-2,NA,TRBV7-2,CASSLGWGAHDGYTF,TGTGCCAGCAGCTTAGGATGGGGGGCGCATGATGGCTACACCTTC
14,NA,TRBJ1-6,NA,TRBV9,CASSVAGDNSPLHF,TGTGCCAGCAGCGTAGCAGGGGATAATTCACCCCTCCACTTT
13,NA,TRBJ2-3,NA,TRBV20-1,CSARAGGPDTQYF,TGCAGTGCTAGGGCGGGTGGCCCAGATACGCAGTATTTT
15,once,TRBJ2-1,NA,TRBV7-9,CASSSPLSSYNEQFF,TGTGCCAGCAGCTCGCCGTTGAGCTCCTACAATGAGCAGTTCTTC
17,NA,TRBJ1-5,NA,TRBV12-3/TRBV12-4,CASSLGVDQVRNQPQHF,TGTGCCAGCAGTTTAGGCGTGGACCAGGTTCGCAATCAGCCCCAGCATTTT
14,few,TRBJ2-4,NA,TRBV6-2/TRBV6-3,CASGMTSAKNIQYF,TGTGCCAGCGGGATGACAAGCGCCAAAAACATTCAGTACTTC
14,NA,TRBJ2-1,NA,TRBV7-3,CASSLTPSYNEQFF,TGTGCCAGCAGCTTAACCCCATCCTACAATGAGCAGTTCTTC
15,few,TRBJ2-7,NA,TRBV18,CASSRTGGVSYEQYF,TGTGCCAGCTCACGAACAGGGGGGGTCTCCTACGAGCAGTACTTC
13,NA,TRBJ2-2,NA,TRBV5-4,CASSLDFTGELFF,TGTGCCAGCAGCTTGGACTTCACCGGGGAGCTGTTTTTT
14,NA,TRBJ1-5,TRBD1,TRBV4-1,CASSSGQGAKPQHF,TGCGCCAGCAGCTCTGGACAGGGGGCGAAGCCCCAGCATTTT